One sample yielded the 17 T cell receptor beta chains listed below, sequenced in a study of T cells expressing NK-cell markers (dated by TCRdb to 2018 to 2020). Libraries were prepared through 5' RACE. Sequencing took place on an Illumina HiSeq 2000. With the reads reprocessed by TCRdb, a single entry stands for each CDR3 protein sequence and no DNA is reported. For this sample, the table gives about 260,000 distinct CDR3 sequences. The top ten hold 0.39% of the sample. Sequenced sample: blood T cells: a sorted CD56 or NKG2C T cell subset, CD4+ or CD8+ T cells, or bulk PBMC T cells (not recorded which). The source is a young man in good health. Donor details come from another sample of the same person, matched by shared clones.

This chain's CDR3 is CASTRSGQGNSPLHF. The chain couples TRBV5-1 to TRBJ1-6; TCRdb lists TRBD1, though no DNA is available to test this call. The CDR3 totals 15 residues. CDR1 and CDR2 (germline): SGHRS, YFSETQ. Variable domain in full (rest from reference TRBV5-1 and TRBJ1-6): KAGVTQTPRYLIKTRGQQVTLSCSPISGHRSVSWYQQTPGQGLQFLFEYFSETQRNKGNFPGRFSGRQFSNSRSEMNVSTLELGDSALYLCASTRSGQGNSPLHFGNGTRLTVT.

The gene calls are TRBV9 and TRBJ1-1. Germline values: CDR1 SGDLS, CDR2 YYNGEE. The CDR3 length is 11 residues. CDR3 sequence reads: CASSVLDEAFF. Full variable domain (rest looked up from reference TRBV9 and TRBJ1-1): DSGVTQTPKHLITATGQRVTLRCSPRSGDLSVYWYQQSLDQGLQFLIQYYNGEERAKGNILERFSAQQFPDLHSELNLSSLELGDSALYFCASSVLDEAFFGQGTRLTVV.

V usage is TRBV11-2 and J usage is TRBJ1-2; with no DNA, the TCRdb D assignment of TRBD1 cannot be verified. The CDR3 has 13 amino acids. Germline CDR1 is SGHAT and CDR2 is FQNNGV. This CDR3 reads CASSSLRGAEDTF.

The CDR3 is CASRETSGRAKNIQYF. The chain has TRBV10-1 and TRBJ2-4; TCRdb names TRBD2, which stays unverified in the absence of DNA. The CDR3 runs 16 residues. CDR1 is WNHNN and CDR2 is SYGVQD in the germline V gene (reference sequence).

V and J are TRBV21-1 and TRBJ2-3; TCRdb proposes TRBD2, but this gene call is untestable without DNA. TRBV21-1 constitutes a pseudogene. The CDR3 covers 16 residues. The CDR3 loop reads CASSILAGPNTDTQYF.

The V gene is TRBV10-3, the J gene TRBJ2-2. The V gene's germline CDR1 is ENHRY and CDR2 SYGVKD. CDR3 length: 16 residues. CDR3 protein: CAISESTRGNTGELFF.

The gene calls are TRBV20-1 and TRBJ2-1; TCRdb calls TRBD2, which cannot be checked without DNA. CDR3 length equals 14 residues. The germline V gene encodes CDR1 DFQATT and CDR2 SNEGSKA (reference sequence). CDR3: CSATRLAGAWKQFF.

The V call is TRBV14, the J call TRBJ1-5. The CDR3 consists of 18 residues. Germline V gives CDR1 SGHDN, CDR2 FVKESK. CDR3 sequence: CASSHHRRIYELNQPQHF.

CDR3 sequence: CAISDTEVYEQYF. V is TRBV10-3 and J is TRBJ2-7. The germline V gene encodes CDR1 ENHRY and CDR2 SYGVKD. This CDR3 has 13 residues.

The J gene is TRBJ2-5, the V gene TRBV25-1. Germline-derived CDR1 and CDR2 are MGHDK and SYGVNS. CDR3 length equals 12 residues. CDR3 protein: CASRDGQETQYF. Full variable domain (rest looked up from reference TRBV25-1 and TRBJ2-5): EADIYQTPRYLVIGTGKKITLECSQTMGHDKMYWYQQDPGMELHLIHYSYGVNSTEKGDLSSESTVSRIRTEHFPLTLESARPSHTSQYLCASRDGQETQYFGPGTRLLVL.

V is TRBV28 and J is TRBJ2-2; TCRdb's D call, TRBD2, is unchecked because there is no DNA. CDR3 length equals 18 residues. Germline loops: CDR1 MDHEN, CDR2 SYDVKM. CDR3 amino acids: CASKLVGTSSQSTGELFF.

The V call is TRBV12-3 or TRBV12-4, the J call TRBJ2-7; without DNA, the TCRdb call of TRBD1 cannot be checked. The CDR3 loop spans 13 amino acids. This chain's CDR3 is CASSEHTGTEQYF.

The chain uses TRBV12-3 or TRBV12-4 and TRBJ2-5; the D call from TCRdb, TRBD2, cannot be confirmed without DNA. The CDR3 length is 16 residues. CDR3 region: CASSLIVAGDGETQYF.

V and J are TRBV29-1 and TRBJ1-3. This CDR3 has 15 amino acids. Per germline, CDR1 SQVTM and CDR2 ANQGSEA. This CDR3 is CSVELVGDSGNTIYF.

CDR3 residues: CARDSGGMGYEQYF. The rearrangement links TRBV30 to TRBJ2-7; absent DNA, TCRdb's TRBD2 call cannot be checked. CDR1 and CDR2 from the germline V gene are GTSNPN and SVGIG (reference sequence). The CDR3 length is 14 residues.

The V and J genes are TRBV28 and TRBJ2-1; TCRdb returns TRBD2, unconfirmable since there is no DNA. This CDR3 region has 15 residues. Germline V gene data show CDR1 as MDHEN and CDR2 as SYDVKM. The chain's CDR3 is CASRATSGLPIGQFF.

The CDR3: CASSRQTGRGPKETQYF. The genes are TRBV7-7 and TRBJ2-5; the TRBD1 assignment by TCRdb is unverifiable without DNA. CDR1 is SSHAT, CDR2 FNYEAQ, per germline (reference sequence). CDR3 size: 17 residues. Full variable domain (rest looked up from reference TRBV7-7 and TRBJ2-5): GAGVSQSPRYKVTKRGQDVTLRCDPISSHATLYWYQQALGQGPEFLTYFNYEAQPDKSGLPSDRFSAERPEGSISTLTIQRTEQRDSAMYRCASSRQTGRGPKETQYFGPGTRLLVL.